This T cell receptor (beta chain) was sequenced during a study of identical twins. The CDR3 contains 12 residues. The ends were cut back, 1 base at V and 6 bases at J, with 4 bases in the middle. TCRdb passed the 5' RACE reads through MiXCR, listing each CDR3 protein once. This table has about 250,000 distinct CDR3 sequences, around 15% appearing once. The gene calls are TRBV12-3 or TRBV12-4 and TRBJ2-1; D gene unclear. This receptor was identified in a woman aged 18-29 years in good health. Sequencing was carried out using memory (CD45RO+) T cells sorted from blood. The CDR3 loop is CASSLGINEQFF. DNA for the CDR3: TGTGCCAGCAGTTTAGGAATCAATGAGCAGTTCTTC.